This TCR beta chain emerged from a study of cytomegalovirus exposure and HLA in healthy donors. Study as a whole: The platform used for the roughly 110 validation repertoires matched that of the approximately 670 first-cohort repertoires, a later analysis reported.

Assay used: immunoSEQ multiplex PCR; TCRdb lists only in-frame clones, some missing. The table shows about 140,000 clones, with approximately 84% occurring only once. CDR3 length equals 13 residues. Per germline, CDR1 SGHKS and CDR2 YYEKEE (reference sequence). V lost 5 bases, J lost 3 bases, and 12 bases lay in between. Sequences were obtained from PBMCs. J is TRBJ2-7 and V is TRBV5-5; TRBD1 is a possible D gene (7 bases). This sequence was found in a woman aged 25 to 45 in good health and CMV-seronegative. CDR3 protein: CASSYRGLYEQYF. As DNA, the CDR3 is TGTGCCAGCAGTTACAGGGGACTCTACGAGCAGTACTTC.